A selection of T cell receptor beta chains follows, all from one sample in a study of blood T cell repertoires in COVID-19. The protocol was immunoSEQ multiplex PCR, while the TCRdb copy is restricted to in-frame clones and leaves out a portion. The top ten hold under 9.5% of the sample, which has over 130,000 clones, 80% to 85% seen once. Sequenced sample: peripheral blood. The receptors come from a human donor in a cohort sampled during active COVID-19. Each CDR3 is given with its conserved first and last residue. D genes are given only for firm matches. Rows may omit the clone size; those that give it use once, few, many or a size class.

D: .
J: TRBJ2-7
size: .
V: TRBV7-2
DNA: TGTGCCAGCAGCTTTGATGCAGCGAAGTACGAGCAGTACTTC
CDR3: CASSFDAAKYEQYF

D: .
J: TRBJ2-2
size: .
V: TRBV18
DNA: TGTGCCAGCTCTCTTTCACAGAGGAACACCGGGGAGCTGTTTTTT
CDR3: CASSLSQRNTGELFF

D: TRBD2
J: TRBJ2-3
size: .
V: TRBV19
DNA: TGTGCCAGTAGTACGACTCCTAGCGGGGGGGCGAATACGCAGTATTTT
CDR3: CASSTTPSGGANTQYF

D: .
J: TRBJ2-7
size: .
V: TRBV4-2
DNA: TGTGCCAGCAGCCAAGACGGGGCAGGGGTGGACGAGCAGTACTTC
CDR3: CASSQDGAGVDEQYF

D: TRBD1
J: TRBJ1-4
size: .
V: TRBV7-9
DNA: TGTGCCAGCAGCTTAGGGGACAGGGTCGAGGAAAAACTGTTTTTT
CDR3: CASSLGDRVEEKLFF

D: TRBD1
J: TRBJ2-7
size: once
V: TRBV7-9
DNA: TGTGCCAGCAGCTATAAGGGACAGGGCACCTCCTACGAGCAGTACTTC
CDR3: CASSYKGQGTSYEQYF

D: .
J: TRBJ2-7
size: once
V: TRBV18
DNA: TGTGCCAGCTCACCAATGGGAGTGACACCACCTGTGGACGAGCAGTACTTC
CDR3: CASSPMGVTPPVDEQYF

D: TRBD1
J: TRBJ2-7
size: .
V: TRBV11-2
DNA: TGTGCCAGCCCCGCCCGGGACAGGCCTTTTGAGCAGTACTTC
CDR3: CASPARDRPFEQYF

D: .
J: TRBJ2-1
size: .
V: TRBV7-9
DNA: TGTGCCAGCAGCCGCTTACGGGTGAGATGGGACAATGAGCAGTTCTTC
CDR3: CASSRLRVRWDNEQFF

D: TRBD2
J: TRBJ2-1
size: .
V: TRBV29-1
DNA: TGCAGCGTGAGCGGGGATTACTACAATGAGCAGTTCTTC
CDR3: CSVSGDYYNEQFF

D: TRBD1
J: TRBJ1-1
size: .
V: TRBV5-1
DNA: TGCGCCAGCATAGAGACAGGGGGCAACACTGAAGCTTTCTTT
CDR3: CASIETGGNTEAFF

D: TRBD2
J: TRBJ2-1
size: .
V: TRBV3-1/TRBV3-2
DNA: TGTGCCAGCCGACCAAGCGGGGGCTCCTACAATGAGCAGTTCTTC
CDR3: CASRPSGGSYNEQFF

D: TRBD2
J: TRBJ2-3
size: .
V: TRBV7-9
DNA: TGTGCCAGCAGCCCCTCGCCCCCACTAGCGGGGGCCGGTCCCGATACGCAGTATTTT
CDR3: CASSPSPPLAGAGPDTQYF

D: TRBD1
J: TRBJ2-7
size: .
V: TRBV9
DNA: TGTGCCAGCAGCGTAGAGGGGACAGGGGCCGAGCAGTACTTC
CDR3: CASSVEGTGAEQYF

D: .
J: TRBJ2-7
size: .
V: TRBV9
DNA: TGTGCCAGCAGCGTAGGAGATTACGAGCAGTACTTC
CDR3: CASSVGDYEQYF

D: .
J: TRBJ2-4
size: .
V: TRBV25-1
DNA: TGTGCCAGCAGTGAATACGGGGCCAAAAACATTCAGTACTTC
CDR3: CASSEYGAKNIQYF

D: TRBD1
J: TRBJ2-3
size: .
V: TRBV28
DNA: TGTGCCAGCAGTTTCCCCCAACAGGGGGTCCGCACAGATACGCAGTATTTT
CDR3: CASSFPQQGVRTDTQYF

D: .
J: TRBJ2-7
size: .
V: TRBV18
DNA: TGTGCCAGCTCTCCGAGGCCCAGGGAAATTCGCGAGCAGTACTTC
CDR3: CASSPRPREIREQYF

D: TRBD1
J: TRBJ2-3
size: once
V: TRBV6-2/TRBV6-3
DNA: TGTGCCAGCAGTTCCCGGGACAGGCACCCAGATACGCAGTATTTT
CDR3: CASSSRDRHPDTQYF

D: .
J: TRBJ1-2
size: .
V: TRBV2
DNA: TGTGCCAGCAGCCTAGCGGCCTTTAGCTACACCTTC
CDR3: CASSLAAFSYTF

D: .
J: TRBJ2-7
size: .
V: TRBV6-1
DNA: TGTGCCAGCAGTGATTTGGGGGGATCCTACGAGCAGTACTTC
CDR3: CASSDLGGSYEQYF

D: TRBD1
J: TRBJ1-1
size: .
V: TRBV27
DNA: TGTGCCAGCAGGCAAAGACAGGGAATAATCACTGAAGCTTTCTTT
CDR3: CASRQRQGIITEAFF

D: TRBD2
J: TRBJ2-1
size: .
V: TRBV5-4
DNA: TGTGCCAGCAGCCCGTTACCTTTAGCGGGGGGGACTGAGCAGTTCTTC
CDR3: CASSPLPLAGGTEQFF

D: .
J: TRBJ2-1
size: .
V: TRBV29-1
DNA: TGCAGCGTTGAAACAGGTGGATACAATGAGCAGTTCTTC
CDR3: CSVETGGYNEQFF

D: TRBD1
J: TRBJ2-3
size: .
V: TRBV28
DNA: TGTGCCAGCAGTTCCATAGGGGGCCGCCGGGATACGCAGTATTTT
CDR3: CASSSIGGRRDTQYF

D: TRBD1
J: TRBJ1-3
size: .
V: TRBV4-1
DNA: TGCGCCAGCAGCCAAAAACAGGGGGCCGCCGGAAACACCATATATTTT
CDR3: CASSQKQGAAGNTIYF

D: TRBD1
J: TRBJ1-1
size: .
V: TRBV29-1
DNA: TGCAGCGAGCAGGGGGCCCCTAATACGAACACTGAAGCTTTCTTT
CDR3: CSEQGAPNTNTEAFF

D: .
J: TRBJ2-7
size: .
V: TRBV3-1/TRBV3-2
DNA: TGTGCCAGCAGCCAAGGGCCCTACGAGCAGTACTTC
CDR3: CASSQGPYEQYF

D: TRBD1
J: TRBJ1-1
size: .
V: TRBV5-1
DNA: TGCGCCAGCAGCTTGCTGGGACAGCCGTCGGATACGGCTTTCTTT
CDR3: CASSLLGQPSDTAFF

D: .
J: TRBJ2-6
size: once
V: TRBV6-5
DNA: TGTGCCAGCAATACCGGGACTCTTGGGGCCAACGTCCTGACTTTC
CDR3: CASNTGTLGANVLTF

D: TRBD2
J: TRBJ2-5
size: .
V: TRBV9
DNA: TGTGCCAGCAGCCCTGGGGGGGGGTTTGAGACCCAGTACTTC
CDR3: CASSPGGGFETQYF